The 22 T cell receptor beta chains given below trace back to one sample, sequenced in a study of blood T cell repertoires in COVID-19. Sequenced by immunoSEQ multiplex PCR; TCRdb stores in-frame clones only, minus some. The sample includes about 360,000 clones, approximately 87% seen only once; the top ten take less than 2.5%. Sequenced input: PBMCs or T cells enriched from blood (not recorded which). The receptors originated from a man between 40 and 49 years old in a cohort exposed to, infected with or recovered from COVID-19 (not recorded which).

The V and J genes are TRBV6-5 and TRBJ2-1; 11 bases agree with TRBD1. This CDR3 is built from 14 residues. Germline V gene data show CDR1 as MNHEY and CDR2 as SVGAGI. DNA of the CDR3: TGTGCGGCCGCGGGGACAGGGGGATACAATGAGCAGTTCTTC. It translates to CAAAGTGGYNEQFF.

The V and J genes are TRBV7-6 and TRBJ2-1; perhaps TRBD2 as D (5 bases). This CDR3 is built from 13 residues. Germline V gives CDR1 SGHVS, CDR2 FNYEAQ. V was pared by 5 bases and J by 9 bases, with 14 bases between. The CDR3 loop is CASSGRETGEQFF. Here the CDR3 DNA reads TGTGCCAGCAGCGGTAGGGAGACCGGTGAGCAGTTCTTC.

This clone was seen once. V is TRBV6-1 and J is TRBJ1-6; D is unclear. Trimming removed 3 bases at V and 0 bases at J, with 12 bases between. There are 17 residues in the CDR3. The germline V gene has CDR1 MNHNS and CDR2 SASEGT. CDR3 protein: CASSDVRVSSYNSPLHF. CDR3 nucleotide sequence: TGTGCCAGCAGTGATGTCCGAGTAAGCTCCTATAATTCACCCCTCCACTTT.

This CDR3 is CASAGLAVIEQYF. The CDR3 DNA follows: TGTGCCAGTGCGGGACTAGCGGTTATTGAGCAGTACTTC. The genes are TRBV2 and TRBJ2-7, with 11 bases lining up with TRBD2. The germline CDR1 and CDR2 sequences are SNHLY and FYNNEI. CDR3 length: 13 amino acids. V was clipped by 9 bases and J by 7 bases; unmatched bases: 8.

Worth noting for this clone: The same CDR3 can be traced to other DNA sequences in this sample. The chain combines TRBV3-1 (or the pseudogene TRBV3-2) with TRBJ2-7; 12 positions match TRBD2. Trimming removed 4 bases from V and 1 base from J; junction bases left unmatched: 2. Germline loops: CDR1 LGHDT, CDR2 YNNKEL (reference sequence). This CDR3 contains 15 residues. Here the CDR3 DNA reads TGTGCCAGCAGCCCAGGACTAGCGGGATCCTACGAGCAGTACTTC. Its protein product is CASSPGLAGSYEQYF.

As to this clone: One end of the junction fails to match germline, which may point to a read error. The V gene is TRBV27, the J gene TRBJ2-3, with a possible D match to TRBD2 (5 bases). Germline CDR1 reads MNHEY; CDR2 reads SMNVEV (reference sequence). CDR3 length: 13 amino acids. CDR3 coding DNA: TGTGCCAGCAGTTTTGCCCACGGGGATAGCGCGAATTTT. Translating it yields CASSFAHGDSANF.

This rearrangement joins TRBV11-2 to TRBJ2-1; D remains unclear. The CDR3 consists of 12 residues. V was trimmed by 2 bases and J by 12 bases, leaving 11 bases between them. From germline, CDR1 is SGHAT and CDR2 FQNNGV. The CDR3 here is CASSLIPSGQFF. CDR3 in DNA: TGTGCCAGCAGCTTAATTCCCTCCGGGCAGTTCTTC.

This clone came up a few times. CDR3 sequence (DNA): TGTGCCAGCAGTCCCAGTGATTCGAGGGAAAAACTGTTTTTT. Protein: CASSPSDSREKLFF. The V gene is TRBV28, the J gene TRBJ1-4; D is uncertain. This CDR3 has 14 residues. Germline CDR1 is MDHEN and CDR2 is SYDVKM. V lost 5 bases to trimming and J lost 8 bases, with 15 bases between them.

The genes are TRBV15 and TRBJ1-2; 7 bases match TRBD1. J gave up 4 bases and V 1 base, and 15 bases lay outside the gene matches. The length of the CDR3 is 18 residues. The germline CDR1 and CDR2 sequences are LNHNV and YYDKDF (reference sequence). Here the CDR3 reads CATSRGSGVTGSIYGYTF. CDR3 sequence (DNA): TGTGCCACCAGCAGAGGCTCGGGGGTGACAGGGAGTATCTATGGCTACACCTTC.

The V call is TRBV11-3, the J call TRBJ1-1, with TRBD1 as a possible D gene (5 bases). Germline V CDR1 and CDR2: SGHNT, YENEEA. CDR3 length equals 14 residues. The germline V and J ends were trimmed by 4 bases and 6 bases, with 15 bases remaining between them. CDR3 DNA: TGTGCCAGCAGCTCCAGAACCAGGGTTTCTGAAGCTTTCTTT. It translates to CASSSRTRVSEAFF.

V is TRBV9 and J is TRBJ1-3, with a tentative D call TRBD1 (6 bases). The length of the CDR3 is 16 residues. Germline CDR1 reads SGDLS; CDR2 reads YYNGEE. Trimming cost V 0 bases and J 0 bases, with 10 bases left between them. CDR3 nucleotides: TGTGCCAGCAGCGTAGCTCAGGACAGCTCTGGAAACACCATATATTTT. This encodes CASSVAQDSSGNTIYF.

This chain joins TRBV5-1 and TRBJ2-5, with 9 nucleotides matching TRBD2. Per germline, CDR1 SGHRS and CDR2 YFSETQ. The CDR3 sequence is 14 residues long. Trimming at V came to 1 base and at J to 7 bases, leaving 5 bases not matched to a gene. The CDR3 DNA reads as TGCGCCAGCAGCTTGAGGCGGGAGGGGGTGACCCAGTACTTC. It specifies CASSLRREGVTQYF.

The chain is built from TRBV19 and TRBJ2-5, with D possibly matching TRBD2 (6 bases). Germline V CDR1 and CDR2: LNHDA, SQIVND (reference sequence). V was cut by 3 bases and J by 4 bases, with 9 bases left in between. This CDR3 is 13 amino acids long. DNA of the CDR3: TGTGCCAGTAGTATTAGGAGGGCAGAGACCCAGTACTTC. Protein sequence: CASSIRRAETQYF. The full variable domain, with the rest looked up from reference TRBV19 and TRBJ2-5, is DGGITQSPKYLFRKEGQNVTLSCEQNLNHDAMYWYRQDPGQGLRLIYYSQIVNDFQKGDIAEGYSVSREKKESFPLTVTSAQKNPTAFYLCASSIRRAETQYFGPGTRLLVL.

The chain carries TRBV5-1 and TRBJ2-5, with TRBD1 matching over 9 bases. The CDR3 has 14 residues. Germline assignment: CDR1 SGHRS and CDR2 YFSETQ. After removal of 3 bases from V and 2 bases from J, the junction contained 2 bases not matched to a gene. CDR3: CASSWGTGQETQYF. Here the CDR3 DNA reads TGCGCCAGCAGCTGGGGGACAGGGCAAGAGACCCAGTACTTC.

CDR3 sequence reads: CASTRPEGILYSNQPQHF. As DNA, the CDR3 is TGTGCCAGCACTCGCCCTGAGGGCATTCTCTATAGCAATCAGCCCCAGCATTTT. The chain links TRBV28 to TRBJ1-5; D is uncertain. Between the trimmed V and J ends, which lost 7 bases and 0 bases, there was a span of 22 bases. CDR1 is MDHEN, CDR2 SYDVKM, per germline. This CDR3 is 18 amino acids long.

The rearrangement joins TRBV29-1 to TRBJ2-3, with D unresolved. V dropped 1 base and J dropped 5 bases, with 7 bases sitting between them. The CDR3 extends over 12 amino acids. CDR1 SQVTM and CDR2 ANQGSEA come from the germline V gene. Here the CDR3 reads CSVEVPGDTQYF. The CDR3 DNA follows: TGCAGCGTTGAAGTACCCGGAGATACGCAGTATTTT.

The V call is TRBV3-1 (or the pseudogene TRBV3-2), the J call TRBJ2-1; 14 nucleotides align to TRBD2. The CDR3 is made up of 17 amino acids. V dropped 5 bases and J dropped 8; count of bases not matched to a gene: 11. The V gene's germline CDR1 is LGHDT and CDR2 YNNKEL (reference sequence). The CDR3 bases are TGTGCCAGCAGCAAAATGCGGGGACTAGCGGGGGTTGATGAGCAGTTCTTC. Translated: CASSKMRGLAGVDEQFF.

This clone was detected once. The rearrangement links TRBV19 to TRBJ1-4; D remains unclear. There are 17 residues in the CDR3. In germline, CDR1 is LNHDA, CDR2 SQIVND (reference sequence). V lost 3 bases and J 0 bases, leaving 14 bases between the germline ends. As DNA, the CDR3 is TGTGCCAGTAGTATCCTACGGACTGGGGCAACTAATGAAAAACTGTTTTTT. It yields the protein CASSILRTGATNEKLFF.

J is TRBJ2-7 and V is TRBV27; 7 positions agree with TRBD2. V was pared by 7 bases and J by 3 bases, with 12 bases of the junction left unmatched. Germline V lookup: CDR1 MNHEY, CDR2 SMNVEV (reference sequence). The CDR3 loop spans 15 amino acids. CDR3 protein: CASTGLGGSLYEQYF. The CDR3 DNA sequence: TGTGCCAGCACTGGGCTAGGCGGGAGCCTCTACGAGCAGTACTTC.

The chain couples TRBV7-2 to TRBJ2-1, with D possibly TRBD1 on 6 matching bases. V lost 1 base and J lost 7, with 17 bases in between. Germline CDR1 reads SGHTA; CDR2 reads FQGNSA. The CDR3 sequence is 16 residues long. CDR3 sequence (DNA): TGTGCCAGCAGCTTAGGGACGCAGGGGAATCGGAATGAGCAGTTCTTC. Residues: CASSLGTQGNRNEQFF.

The CDR3 nucleotides are TGTGCCAGCTCACCACCCGGGACAGGGGATACGCAGTATTTT. Protein product: CASSPPGTGDTQYF. The chain has TRBV18 and TRBJ2-3; 9 positions match TRBD1. V shed 0 bases and J 6 bases; nucleotides not matched to a gene: 1. The CDR3 runs to 14 residues. Looked up from germline, CDR1 is KGHSH and CDR2 is LQKENI.

This clone has a single count. The chain combines TRBV6-4 with TRBJ2-3; 9 nucleotides agree with TRBD2. The J segment lost 2 bases and the V segment lost 0 bases, leaving 12 bases of the junction unmatched. The CDR3 covers 19 residues. Germline CDR1 reads MRHNA; CDR2 reads SNTAGT. The CDR3 DNA is TGTGCCAGCAGTGACTCGACCACCAGGACTAGCGACCTCACAGATACGCAGTATTTT. It is translated as CASSDSTTRTSDLTDTQYF.